Listed here is a single T cell receptor (beta chain). Its antigen remains unknown. The data derive from a study of Graves' ophthalmopathy and Graves' hyperthyroidism. Study-level findings and limits: Blood samples also showed most expanded thyroid clonotypes exceeding 0.001 frequency.

Hyperthyroidism was considered stable when no ophthalmopathy appeared within 18 months of follow-up. The study recruited hyperthyroidism patients aged 18 to 65 who were newly diagnosed, under 2 months' duration. Amplification from RNA transcripts yielded the TCR beta CDR3 regions. The workflow started with a first-round RT-PCR run with HTBI primers and then moved on to a second-round multiplex PCR. TCRdb re-analysed the multiplex PCR reads in MiXCR, keeping a single row per CDR3 protein. The table has under 800,000 distinct CDR3 sequences, 22% seen once. V lost 3 bases and J lost 5, with 12 bases in between. Germline V gene lookup returns CDR1 SGDLS and CDR2 YYNGEE. The CDR3 is 13 amino acids.

The sequencing sample was made of peripheral blood. This TCR came from a woman aged 18-29 years with stable Graves' hyperthyroidism. Some clones in this sample may be carry-over from other donors' samples. This chain uses TRBV9 with TRBJ2-7; D gene unclear. The chain's CDR3 is CASSEHPRDEQYF. CDR3 bases: TGTGCCAGCAGCGAACACCCCCGGGACGAGCAGTACTTC.